The TCR beta chain described here comes from a study of cytomegalovirus exposure and HLA in healthy donors. The PCR used 60 Vbeta and 13 Jbeta primers. Data came from immunoSEQ multiplex PCR; TCRdb stores just in-frame clones and leaves some out. The sample has around 150,000 clones; 68% are singletons. Those who donated were healthy bone marrow donors. What was sequenced was PBMCs. This receptor was obtained from a woman between 18 and 29 years old in good health and CMV-seropositive.

The CDR3 DNA follows: TGCGCCAGCAGCTTGACCCCAGGGGGCTTAGACTATGGCTACACCTTC. It is translated as CASSLTPGGLDYGYTF. V is TRBV5-1 and J is TRBJ1-2, with 8 positions matching TRBD1. Trimming cost V 1 base and J 3 bases; bases outside gene matches: 8. In germline, CDR1 is SGHRS, CDR2 YFSETQ. The CDR3 is 16 amino acids.